The clone carrying this TCR beta chain has a handful of counts. Trimming took off 1 base at V and 10 bases at J, with 14 bases between the two ends. The CDR3 contains 15 residues. Germline lookup yields CDR1 LGHDT and CDR2 YNNKEL (reference sequence). This record belongs to a study of blood T cell repertoires in COVID-19. As processed by the authors: From reference gene primer amplification, estimates of nucleated cell counts were derived. Sequenced by immunoSEQ multiplex PCR; TCRdb stores in-frame clones only, minus some. That table furnishes V, J and clone size, whereas the DNA furnished D and trimming. The data show 85,000 to 120,000 clones, about 85% seen once.

Material for sequencing was peripheral blood. The V call is TRBV3-1 (or the pseudogene TRBV3-2), the J call TRBJ1-6; D possibly corresponds to TRBD1 (5 bases). The receptor comes from a man between 50 and 59 years old with active COVID-19. In DNA, the CDR3 is TGTGCCAGCAGCCAAGTTAGCGGGGGGGAATCACCCCTCCACTTT. Its protein is CASSQVSGGESPLHF.